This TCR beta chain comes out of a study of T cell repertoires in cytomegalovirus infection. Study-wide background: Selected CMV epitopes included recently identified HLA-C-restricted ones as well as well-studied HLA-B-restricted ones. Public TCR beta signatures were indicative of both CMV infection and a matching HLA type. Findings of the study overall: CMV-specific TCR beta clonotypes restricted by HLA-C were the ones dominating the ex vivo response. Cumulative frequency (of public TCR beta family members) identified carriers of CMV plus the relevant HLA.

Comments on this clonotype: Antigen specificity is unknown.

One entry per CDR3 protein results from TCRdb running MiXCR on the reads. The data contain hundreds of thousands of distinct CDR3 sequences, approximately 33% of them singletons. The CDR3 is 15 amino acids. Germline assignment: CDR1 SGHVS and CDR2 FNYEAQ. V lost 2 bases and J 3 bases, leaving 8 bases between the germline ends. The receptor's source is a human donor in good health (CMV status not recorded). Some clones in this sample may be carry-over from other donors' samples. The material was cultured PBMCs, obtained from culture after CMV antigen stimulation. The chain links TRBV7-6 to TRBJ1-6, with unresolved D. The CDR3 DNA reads TGTGCCAGCAGCTTAAATTACAACTATAATTCACCCCTCCACTTT. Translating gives CASSLNYNYNSPLHF.